Presented here are 24 T cell receptor beta chains from one specimen sequenced in a study of blood T cells in healthy people across ages. Sample-barcoded 5' priming and a J-beta primer mix drove a second PCR of roughly 6 to 12 cycles. Each CDR3 protein is one row after TCRdb ran MiXCR on the 5' RACE reads. The sample has roughly 1,800,000 distinct CDR3 sequences; roughly 52% are singletons. The sequenced sample consisted of blood. The receptors derive from a woman in her thirties or forties in good health.

The genes are TRBV29-1 and TRBJ2-7, with TRBD1 matching over 9 bases. The trim removed 1 base at V and 4 bases at J, leaving 5 bases unmatched. The germline gives CDR1 SQVTM, CDR2 ANQGSEA. This CDR3 is built from 14 residues. The CDR3 loop is CSVEAPDRGYEQYF. The CDR3 nucleotides are TGCAGCGTTGAAGCTCCGGACAGGGGTTACGAGCAGTACTTC.

This chain links TRBV23-1 with TRBJ2-5; D is unresolved. TRBV23-1 is labeled an ORF, and its function is uncertain. The CDR3 has 12 residues. Deletions cut 10 bases from V and 2 bases from J, with 11 bases between. The CDR3: CATTMQQETQYF. CDR3 nucleotides: TGCGCCACCACGATGCAACAAGAGACCCAGTACTTC.

This clonotype was counted only a few times. This chain uses TRBV13 with TRBJ2-3; D possibly uses TRBD1 or TRBD2 (6 bases each). This CDR3 contains 15 residues. Trimming cost V 2 bases and J 4 bases, with 13 bases left between them. From germline, CDR1 is PRHDT and CDR2 FYEKMQ (reference sequence). CDR3 residues: CASSLRRGSADTQYF. CDR3 sequence (DNA): TGTGCCAGCAGCTTACGGAGGGGGAGCGCAGATACGCAGTATTTT.

This chain uses TRBV28 with TRBJ2-4; D unresolved. The end of the DNA is better explained by TRBJ2-7, so the J call may be wrong. Per germline, CDR1 MDHEN and CDR2 SYDVKM. The CDR3 has 14 residues. The CDR3 region is CASSFGFNPYEQYF. CDR3 in DNA: TGTGCCAGCAGTTTCGGGTTTAATCCCTACGAGCAGTACTTC.

This chain connects TRBV6-2 or TRBV6-3 to TRBJ1-1; 7 bases agree with TRBD1. The CDR3 totals 15 residues. Trimming removed 8 bases from V and 1 base from J; junction bases left unmatched: 10. Looked up from germline, CDR1 is MNHEY and CDR2 is SVGEGT. CDR3 nucleotide sequence: TGTGCCAGCCAACCTCCGGGACAGACGAACACTGAAGCTTTCTTT. Translating gives CASQPPGQTNTEAFF.

The V gene is TRBV11-2, the J gene TRBJ2-3; 9 nucleotides line up with TRBD2. Trimming cost V 5 bases and J 3 bases; bases outside gene matches: 9. The germline V gene has CDR1 SGHAT and CDR2 FQNNGV. There are 16 residues in the CDR3. CDR3 loop: CASSRLAGEGTDTQYF. As DNA, the CDR3 is TGTGCCAGCAGCCGATTAGCGGGGGAGGGAACAGATACGCAGTATTTT.

The gene calls are TRBV19 and TRBJ1-2; 9 nucleotides agree with TRBD1. The length of the CDR3 is 14 residues. The junction had 7 bases not matched to a gene; V was cut back by 3 bases and J by 8 bases. Germline values: CDR1 LNHDA, CDR2 SQIVND (reference sequence). In DNA form, the CDR3 reads TGTGCCAGTAGTATCTCACAGGGGGCTGGCGGCTACACCTTC. Protein sequence: CASSISQGAGGYTF. Based on the CDR3 plus reference TRBV19 and TRBJ1-2, the full variable domain is DGGITQSPKYLFRKEGQNVTLSCEQNLNHDAMYWYRQDPGQGLRLIYYSQIVNDFQKGDIAEGYSVSREKKESFPLTVTSAQKNPTAFYLCASSISQGAGGYTFGSGTRLTVV.

The CDR3 DNA sequence: TGCAGCGTTCGTACGTTCTCCTACAATGAGCAGTACTTC. Translating it yields CSVRTFSYNEQYF. The chain carries TRBV29-1 and TRBJ2-1; D is ambiguous. The tail of the sequence fits TRBJ2-7 better, so the J call may be wrong. Germline V lookup: CDR1 SQVTM, CDR2 ANQGSEA. The length of the CDR3 is 13 residues.

This clonotype was seen more than once but under ten times. This chain links TRBV20-1 with TRBJ1-2; 9 bases are shared with TRBD1. This CDR3 is built from 15 residues. V shed 6 bases, J shed 4 bases, and the junction held 12 bases outside the gene matches. Per the germline V gene, CDR1 is DFQATT and CDR2 is SNEGSKA (reference sequence). The DNA of the CDR3 is TGCAGTGCCATCATATGGGACAGGGAATCCTATGGCTACACCTTC. It codes for CSAIIWDRESYGYTF.

The V and J genes are TRBV20-1 and TRBJ2-5; maybe TRBD1 (5 bases). Near its end, the DNA agrees better with TRBJ2-7, so the J call may be wrong. This CDR3 region has 14 residues. Germline CDR1 DFQATT, CDR2 SNEGSKA (reference sequence). DNA of the CDR3: TGCAGTGCGGACCAGGGCATTGGGGCCTACGAGCAGTACTTC. Its protein product is CSADQGIGAYEQYF.

Only a few counts were recorded for this clonotype. The chain has TRBV4-1 and TRBJ2-5; D gene unclear. CDR1 is MGHRA and CDR2 is YSYEKL in the germline V gene. CDR3 length: 15 amino acids. Between the trimmed V and J ends, which lost 4 bases and 1 base, there was a span of 13 bases. As DNA, the CDR3 is TGCGCCAGCAGCCGAAATTTGGACGCCCAAGAGACCCAGTACTTC. As protein: CASSRNLDAQETQYF.

This clonotype was seen many times. The genes are TRBV9 and TRBJ2-7, with no clear D. Trimming shortened V by 3 bases and J by 2 bases, and 3 bases separated the two germline ends. This CDR3 has 11 residues. Germline-derived CDR1 and CDR2 are SGDLS and YYNGEE. This CDR3 is CASSDAYEQYF. The CDR3 DNA reads TGTGCCAGCAGCGACGCCTACGAGCAGTACTTC.

This chain connects TRBV9 to TRBJ1-5; D is undetermined. From germline, CDR1 is SGDLS and CDR2 YYNGEE. This CDR3 contains 15 residues. V was shortened by 0 bases and J by 2 bases, with 9 bases between the two germline ends. Here the CDR3 reads CASSVGAGGNQPQHF. CDR3 DNA: TGTGCCAGCAGCGTAGGGGCCGGGGGCAATCAGCCCCAGCATTTT.

This clonotype was picked up one time. This chain uses TRBV28 with TRBJ1-5; 8 bases fit TRBD1. Trimming cost V 6 bases and J 9 bases; bases outside gene matches: 19. The CDR3 has 17 amino acids. From germline, CDR1 is MDHEN and CDR2 SYDVKM. Here the CDR3 reads CASRRRTGPREYRPQHF. The CDR3 DNA reads TGTGCCAGCAGACGTAGGACAGGGCCTCGCGAATATCGGCCCCAGCATTTT.

Only a few counts were recorded for this clonotype. The chain uses TRBV27 and TRBJ1-2, with D unclear. This CDR3 has 15 residues. Germline V gene data show CDR1 as MNHEY and CDR2 as SMNVEV (reference sequence). V was clipped by 3 bases and J by 0 bases, with 11 bases between them. The CDR3 loop reads CASSFRGKANYGYTF. The CDR3 nucleotides read TGTGCCAGCAGTTTCCGCGGGAAAGCTAACTATGGCTACACCTTC.

V is TRBV4-2 and J is TRBJ1-2; D perhaps matches TRBD1 (6 bases). Trimming stripped 2 bases from V and 7 bases from J, with 20 bases between. The CDR3 loop spans 16 amino acids. Germline V gives CDR1 LGHNA, CDR2 YNFKEQ. The CDR3 DNA sequence: TGTGCCAGCAGCCAAAGGGGGACTTCGGTCGTGAGTGGCTACACCTTC. As protein: CASSQRGTSVVSGYTF.

This clonotype was seen a handful of times. The CDR3 region has the DNA TGTGCCAGCAGCAAAATGACAGGGGTGATTGGGGAGCAGTACTTC. Translating gives CASSKMTGVIGEQYF. The chain couples TRBV7-2 to TRBJ2-7; TRBD1 matches at 8 bases. The CDR3 has 15 residues. The junction had 13 bases not matched to a gene; V was cut back by 5 bases and J by 7 bases. Germline V gives CDR1 SGHTA, CDR2 FQGNSA.

This sequence joins TRBV7-6 and TRBJ1-1, with TRBD1 as a possible D gene (6 bases). CDR3 size: 14 residues. Germline-derived CDR1 and CDR2 are SGHVS and FNYEAQ. V gave up 4 bases and J gave up 7 bases, with 16 bases separating them. CDR3 region: CASSYTGTDYEAFF. CDR3 coding DNA: TGTGCCAGCAGCTACACAGGGACGGACTATGAAGCTTTCTTT.

This clonotype was detected only a few times. This rearrangement joins TRBV6-5 to TRBJ2-5; tentatively, D is TRBD1 or TRBD2 (6 bases each). This CDR3 is built from 15 residues. Trimming shortened V by 2 bases and J by 5 bases, and 15 bases separated the two germline ends. The germline V gene encodes CDR1 MNHEY and CDR2 SVGAGI. The CDR3 sequence: CASSYRPQGRETQYF. The CDR3 region has the DNA TGTGCCAGCAGTTACCGGCCCCAGGGGAGGGAGACCCAGTACTTC.

The chain employs TRBV12-5 and TRBJ1-2; D may be TRBD1 (5 bases). The CDR3 extends over 17 amino acids. Trimming removed 2 bases from V and 4 bases from J, with 20 bases in between. Germline values: CDR1 LGHNT, CDR2 FRNRAP. CDR3 DNA: TGTGCTAGTGGTTTGACCAGGGAGGCAGCGCCTACCTATGGCTACACCTTC. Protein sequence: CASGLTREAAPTYGYTF.

Only a few counts were recorded for this clonotype. V is TRBV4-1 and J is TRBJ2-3; no reliable D call. Germline assignment: CDR1 MGHRA and CDR2 YSYEKL. The length of the CDR3 is 13 residues. The V end was cut by 9 bases, the J end by 5 bases, with 15 bases between. DNA of the CDR3: TGCGCCAGATTACGGGTCTCTAAAGATACGCAGTATTTT. Translating gives CARLRVSKDTQYF.

The sample holds a few counts of this clonotype. DNA of the CDR3: TGCGCCAGCAGCTTGGAAGGAGTCGCAAGCTCCTACGAGCAGTACTTC. Residues: CASSLEGVASSYEQYF. The chain has TRBV5-1 and TRBJ2-7; unclear D gene. V was pared by 0 bases and J by 0 bases, with 13 bases between. The CDR3 extends over 16 amino acids. The germline V gene has CDR1 SGHRS and CDR2 YFSETQ. The whole variable domain, filled in from reference TRBV5-1 and TRBJ2-7, reads KAGVTQTPRYLIKTRGQQVTLSCSPISGHRSVSWYQQTPGQGLQFLFEYFSETQRNKGNFPGRFSGRQFSNSRSEMNVSTLELGDSALYLCASSLEGVASSYEQYFGPGTRLTVT.

The V and J genes are TRBV6-5 and TRBJ1-2; D gene unclear. The germline V gene encodes CDR1 MNHEY and CDR2 SVGAGI. The CDR3 totals 12 residues. Trimming took off 2 bases at V and 6 bases at J, with 7 bases between the two ends. The CDR3: CASSYEGHGYTF. The DNA for the CDR3 is TGTGCCAGCAGTTACGAAGGGCATGGCTACACCTTC.

V and J are TRBV19 and TRBJ2-1; the D gene is possibly TRBD2 (5 bases). CDR1 and CDR2 (germline): LNHDA, SQIVND (reference sequence). The CDR3 totals 14 residues. The V end was cut by 1 base, the J end by 4 bases, with 8 bases between. Written as DNA, the CDR3 is TGTGCCAGTAGTATAGTTGCGGGTTACAATGAGCAGTTCTTC. Amino acid sequence: CASSIVAGYNEQFF. Filled out from reference TRBV19 and TRBJ2-1, the complete variable domain reads DGGITQSPKYLFRKEGQNVTLSCEQNLNHDAMYWYRQDPGQGLRLIYYSQIVNDFQKGDIAEGYSVSREKKESFPLTVTSAQKNPTAFYLCASSIVAGYNEQFFGPGTRLTVL.